The entry below gives a single T cell receptor beta chain sequence along with its context. This receptor's antigen is unknown. The input lacks base qualities; no much larger clone sits a single base away. V sheds 5 bases and J sheds 8 bases, leaving 21 bases between their ends. The CDR3 starts with the cysteine, ends with the phenylalanine, and has 16 residues. Only the CDR3 DNA stays, 48 bases, in frame from base 1. CDR1 SEHNR and CDR2 FQNEAQ are derived from the germline V gene (reference sequence). The collaborating institutions used their own protocols to collect whole blood in K2EDTA tubes. For TCRbeta analysis, collaborators shipped samples as frozen whole blood, isolated PBMCs, or DNA extracted from either of those sample types. TCRbeta CDR3 regions were amplified from genomic DNA by means of the immunoSEQ Assay, a bias-controlled multiplex PCR. In the authors' own workflow: The number of nucleated cells in each sample was estimated by amplification of reference gene primers within the assay. Sequence reads were collapsed and filtered to measure the absolute abundance of every unique TCRbeta CDR3 rearrangement. For each sample, productive Simpson clonality was calculated as the square root of Simpson's diversity index over productive rearrangements. Drawn from immuneACCESS, this table holds only the in-frame rearrangements with V and J called that TCRdb kept. Clones are partly lost; checked studies trace under half to an unresolved V gene and leave the rest unexplained. For V, J and clone size, that table is used; D and trimming come from the DNA. For this sample there are around 45,000 clones; just under 70% appear just once. Clones ranked in the top ten supply 6.2% of the sample.

The data were obtained in a study of blood T cell repertoires in COVID-19 (dated by TCRdb to the early 2020s). Broadly, across the study: Collaborator samples came from the United States, Italy and Spain and covered acute and convalescent phases of COVID-19. The material from the prospective study consisted of cDNA or gDNA derived from T cells, B-cell-depleted T cells, or PBMCs. The dataset comprised deeply sampled blood TCRbeta repertoires from subjects exposed to, actively infected with, or recovered from COVID-19. A freely available public database, intended as a resource for researchers studying the immune response to SARS-CoV-2, is where the repertoires were released. The samples were drawn from two sources: the first 160 participants of the ongoing ImmuneRACE study, and 1,200 or so subjects contributed by 6 global collaborators. The sample metadata nearly always contained a de-identified subject ID, COVID-19 status, age in years and sex. HLA class I and class II types, where available, came from metadata supplied by the sample provider rather than from assay-based typing. Results the study describes overall, beyond this receptor: Clinical and demographic metadata were provided uncurated, with the amount varying by source and participant.

The sequence was collected from a man aged 80 or over with acute or convalescent COVID-19. Sequenced input: peripheral blood. In this chain, TRBV7-9 is recombined with TRBJ1-4; the D segment could be TRBD1, given 5 matching bases. The CDR3 region reads CASSPTHAGAREKLFF. In nucleotides, the sequence is TGTGCCAGCAGCCCAACTCACGCTGGGGCTAGGGAAAAACTGTTTTTT.